This T cell receptor (beta chain) was found in a study of blood T cell repertoires in COVID-19. Assignment of participants to cohorts was predicated upon participant-reported clinical history. Participants classified as exposed had met a COVID-19 case within 2 weeks before study entry. CDR1 and CDR2 from the germline V gene are SQVTM and ANQGSEA. CDR3 length: 13 residues. Deletions cut 4 bases from V and 7 bases from J, with 14 bases between. In the original processing: Estimation of nucleated cell counts relied on the amplification of reference gene primers. The method was immunoSEQ multiplex PCR; TCRdb's version includes in-frame clones alone and lacks a portion of them. V and J calls and clone size are given by that table; D and trimming were obtained from the DNA. The sample has 350,000 to 400,000 clones; about 89% are singletons.

The clonotype was recovered from a woman aged 40 to 50 who had been exposed to COVID-19. What was sequenced was PBMCs or T cells enriched from blood (not recorded which). This chain links TRBV29-1 with TRBJ1-5, with D tentatively TRBD1 (5 bases). The CDR3 bases are TGCAGCGTTGCCCAGGGATCTTCACAGCCCCAGCATTTT. Translated: CSVAQGSSQPQHF.